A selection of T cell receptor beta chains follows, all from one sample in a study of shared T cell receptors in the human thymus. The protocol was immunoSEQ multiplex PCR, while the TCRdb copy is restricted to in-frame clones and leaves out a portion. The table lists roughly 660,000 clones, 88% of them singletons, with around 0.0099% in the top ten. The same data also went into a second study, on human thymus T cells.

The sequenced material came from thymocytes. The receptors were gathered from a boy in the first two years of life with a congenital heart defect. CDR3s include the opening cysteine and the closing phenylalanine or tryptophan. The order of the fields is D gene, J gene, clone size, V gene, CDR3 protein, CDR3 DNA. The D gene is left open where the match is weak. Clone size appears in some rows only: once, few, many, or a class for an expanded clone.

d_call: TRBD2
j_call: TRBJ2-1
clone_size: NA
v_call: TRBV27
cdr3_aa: CASSAGLAGGGSYNEQFF
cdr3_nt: TGTGCCAGCAGTGCGGGACTAGCGGGAGGGGGGTCCTACAATGAGCAGTTCTTC

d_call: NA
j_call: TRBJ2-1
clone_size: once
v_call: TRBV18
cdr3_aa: CASSPADEQFF
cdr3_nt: TGTGCCAGCTCACCCGCGGATGAGCAGTTCTTC

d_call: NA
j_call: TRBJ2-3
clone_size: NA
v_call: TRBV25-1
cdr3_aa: CASSELSSTDTQYF
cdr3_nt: TGTGCCAGCAGTGAGTTATCTAGCACAGATACGCAGTATTTT

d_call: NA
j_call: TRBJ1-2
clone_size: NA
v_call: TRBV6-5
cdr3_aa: CASSYGPRGYGYTF
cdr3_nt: TGTGCCAGCAGTTACGGGCCCCGTGGCTACGGCTACACCTTC

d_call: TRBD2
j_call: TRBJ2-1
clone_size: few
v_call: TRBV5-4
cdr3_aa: CASSSGTSAYNEQFF
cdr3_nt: TGTGCCAGCAGTTCCGGGACTAGCGCCTACAATGAGCAGTTCTTC

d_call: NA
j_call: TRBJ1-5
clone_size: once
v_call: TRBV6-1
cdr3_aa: CASSEEYDGQDSNQPQHF
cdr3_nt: TGTGCCAGCAGTGAAGAATACGACGGCCAGGATAGCAATCAGCCCCAGCATTTT

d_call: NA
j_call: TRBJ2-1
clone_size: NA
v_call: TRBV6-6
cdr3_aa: CASRTWGTSYNEQFF
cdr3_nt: TGTGCCAGCAGAACGTGGGGGACTTCCTACAATGAGCAGTTCTTC

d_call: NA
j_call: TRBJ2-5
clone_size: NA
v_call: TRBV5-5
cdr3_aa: CASSLGRDVGWQETQYF
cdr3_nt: TGTGCCAGCAGCTTAGGTCGGGATGTCGGTTGGCAAGAGACCCAGTACTTC

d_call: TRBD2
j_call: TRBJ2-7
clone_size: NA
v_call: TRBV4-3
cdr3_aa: CASSRATSGSSYEQYF
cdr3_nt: TGCGCCAGCAGCCGCGCGACTAGCGGCAGCTCCTACGAGCAGTACTTC

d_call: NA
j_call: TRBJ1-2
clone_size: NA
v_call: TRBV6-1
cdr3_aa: CASIEGRALGYGYTF
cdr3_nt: TGTGCCAGCATCGAAGGGAGGGCCCTCGGCTATGGCTACACCTTC

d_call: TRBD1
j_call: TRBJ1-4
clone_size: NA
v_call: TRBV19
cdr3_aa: CASSLRQGRANEKLFF
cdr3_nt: TGTGCCAGTAGTCTGCGACAGGGAAGGGCTAATGAAAAACTGTTTTTT

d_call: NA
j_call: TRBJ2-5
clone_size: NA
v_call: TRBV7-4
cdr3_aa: CASSLAGGGQETQYF
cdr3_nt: TGTGCCAGCAGCTTAGCGGGAGGGGGTCAAGAGACCCAGTACTTC

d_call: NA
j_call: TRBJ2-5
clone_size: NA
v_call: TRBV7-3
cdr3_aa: CASSGIIPAGHGHF
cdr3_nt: TGTGCCAGCAGCGGAATCATACCCGCGGGCCACGGGCACTTC

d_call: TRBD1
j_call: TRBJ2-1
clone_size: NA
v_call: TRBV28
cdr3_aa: CASSPGTGGPYNEQFF
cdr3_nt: TGTGCCAGCAGTCCCGGGACAGGGGGCCCCTACAATGAGCAGTTCTTC

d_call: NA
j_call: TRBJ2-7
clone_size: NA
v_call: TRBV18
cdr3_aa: CASSPNPRGSSEQYF
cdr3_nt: TGTGCCAGCTCACCTAACCCCCGGGGGAGCAGCGAGCAGTACTTC

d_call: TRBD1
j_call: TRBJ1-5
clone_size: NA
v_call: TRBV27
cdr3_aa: CASSLGQGGDQPQHF
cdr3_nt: TGTGCCAGCAGTTTAGGACAGGGAGGCGATCAGCCCCAGCATTTT